This entry lists 27 T cell receptor beta chains sequenced from one sample in a study of control samples from healthy donors and cancer patients. Assay: immunoSEQ multiplex PCR; the TCRdb copy retains only in-frame clones and omits some. Of about 89,000 clones in the sample, about 85% were seen once. The sequencing sample was made of blood. The receptor source for this set is a woman in her thirties or forties in good health.

The rearrangement uses TRBV24-1 and TRBJ2-5; the match to TRBD1 covers 10 bases. Losses at the gene ends were 5 bases for V and 5 bases for J; bases not matched to a gene: 13. The CDR3 spans 17 residues. Germline V gene lookup returns CDR1 KGHDR and CDR2 SFDVKD. The CDR3 coding sequence is TGTGCCACCAGTGTCGCGCTGGGACAGGGGCTCGGGGAGACCCAGTACTTC. This translates into CATSVALGQGLGETQYF.

The CDR3 bases are TGTGCCAGTAGTATCAGGGGTCCAGCTAATGAAAAACTGTTTTTT. Its translation is CASSIRGPANEKLFF. The V and J genes are TRBV19 and TRBJ1-4; possible D gene TRBD1, 6 bases. This CDR3 spans 15 amino acids. Germline-derived CDR1 and CDR2 are LNHDA and SQIVND (reference sequence). Between the trimmed V and J ends, which lost 3 bases and 3 bases, there was a span of 11 bases.

The V and J genes are TRBV30 and TRBJ2-2; D is undetermined. The germline V gene encodes CDR1 GTSNPN and CDR2 SVGIG (reference sequence). This CDR3 has 12 amino acids. V was cut by 2 bases and J by 4 bases, with 5 bases left in between. This CDR3 reads CAWSPGTGELFF. The CDR3 bases are TGTGCCTGGAGTCCCGGCACCGGGGAGCTGTTTTTT.

The rearrangement uses TRBV11-3 and TRBJ1-4, with D unclear. V gave up 5 bases and J gave up 0 bases, with 10 bases separating them. Per germline, CDR1 SGHNT and CDR2 YENEEA. This CDR3 spans 15 amino acids. In DNA form, the CDR3 reads TGTGCCAGCAGCCCTCGGGGAGCAACTAATGAAAAACTGTTTTTT. As protein: CASSPRGATNEKLFF.

This clone was seen a single time. The genes are TRBV10-3 and TRBJ1-1; the match to TRBD1 covers 9 bases. The CDR3 runs 14 residues. Germline V CDR1 and CDR2: ENHRY, SYGVKD. The J segment lost 1 base and the V segment lost 4 bases, leaving 1 base of the junction unmatched. The CDR3: CAISGTGANTEAFF. The CDR3 region has the DNA TGTGCCATCAGTGGGACAGGGGCGAACACTGAAGCTTTCTTT.

As DNA, the CDR3 is TGCGCCAGCAGCCAACCTACAGGGAGGGGAAACACCATATATTTT. The encoded protein is CASSQPTGRGNTIYF. This chain uses TRBV4-1 with TRBJ1-3; D may be TRBD1 (6 bases). Germline V CDR1 and CDR2: MGHRA, YSYEKL. The CDR3 is 15 amino acids. V dropped 2 bases and J dropped 4 bases, with 12 bases sitting between them.

The rearrangement joins TRBV6-6 to TRBJ1-2; D uncertain. Germline V gives CDR1 MNHNY, CDR2 SVGAGI (reference sequence). The CDR3 has 13 amino acids. V lost 8 bases to trimming and J lost 4 bases, with 14 bases between them. This chain's CDR3 is CASSTGFAYGYTF. The CDR3 coding sequence is TGTGCCAGCTCCACCGGGTTCGCCTATGGCTACACCTTC.

The genes are TRBV3-1 (or the pseudogene TRBV3-2) and TRBJ1-6; TRBD1 aligns across 7 bases. The V gene's germline CDR1 is LGHDT and CDR2 YNNKEL (reference sequence). The CDR3 extends over 12 amino acids. The trim removed 3 bases at V and 19 bases at J, leaving 9 bases unmatched. CDR3 nucleotides: TGTGCCAGCAGCCAGGGTACAGGGGTTAGGCACTTT. The encoded protein is CASSQGTGVRHF.

The chain links TRBV6-1 to TRBJ2-1, with 11 bases lining up with TRBD2. Germline CDR1 is MNHNS and CDR2 is SASEGT. The ends lost 0 bases at V and 7 bases at J; junction bases unmatched: 8. This CDR3 contains 17 residues. The CDR3 is CASSEALAGGLRNEQFF. The CDR3 DNA reads as TGTGCCAGCAGTGAAGCGTTAGCGGGGGGGCTGAGGAATGAGCAGTTCTTC.

The chain joins TRBV4-1 to TRBJ1-2; D possibly corresponds to TRBD1 (5 bases). Germline CDR1 MGHRA, CDR2 YSYEKL. This CDR3 is 15 amino acids long. Trimming took 1 base from V and 4 from J, leaving 13 bases between them. CDR3 bases: TGCGCCAGCAGCCAAGGCCCAGGGTTAGGCTATGGCTACACCTTC. This encodes CASSQGPGLGYGYTF.

The CDR3 loop reads CASSPGTGRMVTEAFF. For the CDR3, the DNA is TGTGCCAGCAGCCCAGGGACAGGGAGGATGGTCACTGAAGCTTTCTTT. V and J are TRBV7-8 and TRBJ1-1, with TRBD1 identical over 9 bases. This CDR3 comprises 16 residues. V shed 5 bases, J shed 4 bases, and the junction held 11 bases outside the gene matches. The germline gives CDR1 SGHVS, CDR2 FQNEAQ.

The CDR3 reads CASSLRRGGRDTQYF. CDR3 DNA: TGTGCCAGCAGCTTACGGCGGGGGGGCCGAGATACGCAGTATTTT. V and J are TRBV7-2 and TRBJ2-3, with TRBD2 matching 9 bases. J lost 5 bases, V lost 2 bases, and 5 bases had no gene match. Germline V gives CDR1 SGHTA, CDR2 FQGNSA. This CDR3 contains 15 residues.

The chain couples TRBV6-2 or TRBV6-3 to TRBJ1-2, with D possibly being TRBD1 (5 bases). Trimming stripped 5 bases from V and 2 bases from J, with 12 bases between. This CDR3 contains 14 residues. The germline V gene has CDR1 MNHEY and CDR2 SVGEGT. CDR3 amino acids: CASSTPGPNYGYTF. The CDR3 DNA sequence: TGTGCCAGCAGTACTCCGGGACCCAACTATGGCTACACCTTC.

This rearrangement joins TRBV2 to TRBJ1-1, with D maybe TRBD1 (5 bases). Trimming left V 3 bases short and J 3 bases short, with 5 bases between. This CDR3 has 12 residues. Germline assignment: CDR1 SNHLY and CDR2 FYNNEI. The CDR3 protein is CASSDRDTEAFF. CDR3 in DNA: TGTGCCAGCAGTGACAGGGACACTGAAGCTTTCTTT.

The table lists this clone with a count of one. The rearrangement links TRBV21-1 to TRBJ1-2; the table's D call, TRBD1, was not checked against the DNA. TRBV21-1 is marked as a pseudogene. This CDR3 is built from 13 residues. This chain's CDR3 is CASITDRNYGYTF. As DNA, the CDR3 is TGTGCCAGCATTACGGACAGAAACTATGGCTACACCTTC.

This clone was counted a single time. The chain has TRBV6-2 or TRBV6-3 and TRBJ2-1, with unresolved D. Germline V gives CDR1 MNHEY, CDR2 SVGEGT. The CDR3 extends over 15 amino acids. V lost 0 bases, J lost 0 bases, and 6 bases lay in between. The CDR3 sequence: CASSYSWASYNEQFF. CDR3 sequence (DNA): TGTGCCAGCAGTTACTCTTGGGCCTCCTACAATGAGCAGTTCTTC.

This clone was counted only a few times. This chain connects TRBV27 to TRBJ1-1; D gene unclear. Germline V gives CDR1 MNHEY, CDR2 SMNVEV (reference sequence). The CDR3 sequence is 13 residues long. V shed 5 bases and J shed 1 base, with 8 bases lying between them. CDR3 region: CASSLTRNTEAFF. The CDR3 nucleotides are TGTGCCAGCAGTCTAACAAGGAACACTGAAGCTTTCTTT.

This chain links TRBV19 with TRBJ1-5, with D possibly matching TRBD1 (5 bases). The CDR3 contains 14 residues. Germline V CDR1 and CDR2: LNHDA, SQIVND (reference sequence). V shed 3 bases and J shed 4 bases, with 10 bases lying between them. The CDR3 DNA reads TGTGCCAGTAGTATGGGCAGGGATAATCAGCCCCAGCATTTT. Amino acids: CASSMGRDNQPQHF.

This chain joins TRBV14 and TRBJ2-5, with 9 bases that match TRBD1. Germline assignment: CDR1 SGHDN and CDR2 FVKESK. V shed 4 bases, J shed 5 bases, and the junction held 8 bases outside the gene matches. This CDR3 region has 15 residues. CDR3 region: CASSLAGTGRETQYF. The DNA of the CDR3 is TGTGCCAGCAGCCTCGCCGGGACAGGGAGGGAGACCCAGTACTTC.

This clone was observed once. The chain couples TRBV20-1 to TRBJ2-1, with D perhaps matching TRBD1 or TRBD2 (5 bases each). Trimming pared 5 bases from V and 10 bases from J, leaving 9 bases between. This CDR3 region has 10 residues. CDR1 is DFQATT, CDR2 SNEGSKA, per germline (reference sequence). The CDR3 coding sequence is TGCAGTGCTGCCGGGACCGAGCAGTTCTTC. It encodes CSAAGTEQFF.

A single count supports this clone. The rearrangement joins TRBV7-2 to TRBJ2-1; D is uncertain. This CDR3 is 13 amino acids long. Germline CDR1 and CDR2: SGHTA and FQGNSA. V lost 1 base and J 9 bases, leaving 10 bases between the germline ends. The CDR3 spells CASSLDGWAEQFF. CDR3 DNA sequence: TGTGCCAGCAGCTTAGACGGGTGGGCTGAGCAGTTCTTC.

The chain recombines TRBV7-2 with TRBJ2-3; the D gene is possibly TRBD1 (6 bases). V was cut by 2 bases and J by 9 bases, with 15 bases left in between. The CDR3 is 14 amino acids. CDR1 is SGHTA and CDR2 is FQGNSA in the germline V gene. CDR3 in amino acids: CASSLINRADTQYF. The DNA of the CDR3 is TGTGCCAGCAGCTTAATTAACAGGGCGGACACGCAGTATTTT.

This chain joins TRBV5-1 and TRBJ1-2; D might be TRBD1 (5 bases). The CDR3 is 16 amino acids. Germline V gene lookup returns CDR1 SGHRS and CDR2 YFSETQ. Trimming pared 4 bases from V and 5 bases from J, leaving 21 bases between. Here the CDR3 reads CASSLGPGQGIYGYTF. As DNA, the CDR3 is TGCGCCAGCAGCCTCGGGCCAGGACAAGGCATTTATGGCTACACCTTC.

This sequence joins TRBV9 and TRBJ1-1, with D tentatively TRBD1 (5 bases). The CDR3 is 14 residues long. Germline V gene lookup returns CDR1 SGDLS and CDR2 YYNGEE. With 0 bases removed from V and 4 bases from J, the gap between germline ends came to 10 bases. As DNA, the CDR3 is TGTGCCAGCAGCGTAGGTTCAGGGAGCACTGAAGCTTTCTTT. Translation: CASSVGSGSTEAFF.

With respect to this clone: An end of the junction does not agree with germline; a read error may underlie this. The J gene is TRBJ2-1, the V gene TRBV24-1; 14 positions agree with TRBD2. CDR1 KGHDR and CDR2 SFDVKD come from the germline V gene. This CDR3 has 18 amino acids. DNA of the CDR3: TGTGCCGCCAGTGATGCCGGACTAGCGGGGGGCACCTACAATGAGCAGTTCTTC. This gives the protein CAASDAGLAGGTYNEQFF.

This clone was observed once. The V call is TRBV9, the J call TRBJ1-2; a possible D gene is TRBD1 (5 bases). Germline V lookup: CDR1 SGDLS, CDR2 YYNGEE. The CDR3 runs to 14 residues. V was cut by 0 bases and J by 8 bases, with 14 bases left in between. CDR3 DNA sequence: TGTGCCAGCAGCGTAGTTGAGGGGCGCGACGGCTACACCTTC. It encodes CASSVVEGRDGYTF. The whole variable domain, remainder taken from reference TRBV9 and TRBJ1-2, is DSGVTQTPKHLITATGQRVTLRCSPRSGDLSVYWYQQSLDQGLQFLIQYYNGEERAKGNILERFSAQQFPDLHSELNLSSLELGDSALYFCASSVVEGRDGYTFGSGTRLTVV.

The chain is built from TRBV5-6 and TRBJ2-2, with 7 nucleotides matching TRBD1. J gave up 5 bases and V 0 bases, and 1 base lay outside the gene matches. This CDR3 contains 14 residues. Germline lookup yields CDR1 SGHDT and CDR2 YYEEEE. The CDR3 nucleotides read TGTGCCAGCAGCTTGGACAGGGGAACCGGGGAGCTGTTTTTT. Encoded protein: CASSLDRGTGELFF.